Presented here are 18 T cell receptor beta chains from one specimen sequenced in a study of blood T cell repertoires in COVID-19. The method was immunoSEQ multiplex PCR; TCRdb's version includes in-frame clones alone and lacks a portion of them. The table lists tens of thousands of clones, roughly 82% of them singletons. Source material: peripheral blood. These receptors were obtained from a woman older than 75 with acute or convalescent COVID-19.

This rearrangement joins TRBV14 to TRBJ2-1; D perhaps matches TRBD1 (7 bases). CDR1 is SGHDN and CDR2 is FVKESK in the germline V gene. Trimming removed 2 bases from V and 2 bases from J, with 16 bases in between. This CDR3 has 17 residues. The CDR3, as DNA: TGTGCCAGCAGCCAAACCGGCAGGGGGGTTGCCTACAATGAGCAGTTCTTC. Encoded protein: CASSQTGRGVAYNEQFF. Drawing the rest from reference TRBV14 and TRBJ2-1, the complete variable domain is EAGVTQFPSHSVIEKGQTVTLRCDPISGHDNLYWYRRVMGKEIKFLLHFVKESKQDESGMPNNRFLAERTGGTYSTLKVQPAELEDSGVYFCASSQTGRGVAYNEQFFGPGTRLTVL.

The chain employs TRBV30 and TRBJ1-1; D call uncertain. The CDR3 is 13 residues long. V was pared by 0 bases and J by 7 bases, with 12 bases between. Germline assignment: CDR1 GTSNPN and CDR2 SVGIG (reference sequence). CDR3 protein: CAWSVKGVIEAFF. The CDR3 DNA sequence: TGTGCCTGGAGTGTTAAAGGAGTTATTGAAGCTTTCTTT. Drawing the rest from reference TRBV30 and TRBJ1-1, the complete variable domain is SQTIHQWPATLVQPVGSPLSLECTVEGTSNPNLYWYRQAAGRGLQLLFYSVGIGQISSEVPQNLSASRPQDRQFILSSKKLLLSDSGFYLCAWSVKGVIEAFFGQGTRLTVV.

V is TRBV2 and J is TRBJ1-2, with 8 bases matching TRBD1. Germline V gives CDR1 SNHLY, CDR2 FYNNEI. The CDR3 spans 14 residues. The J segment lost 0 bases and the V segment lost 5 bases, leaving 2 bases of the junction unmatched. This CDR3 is CASSQGATNYGYTF. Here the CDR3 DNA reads TGTGCCAGCAGTCAGGGGGCGACTAACTATGGCTACACCTTC.

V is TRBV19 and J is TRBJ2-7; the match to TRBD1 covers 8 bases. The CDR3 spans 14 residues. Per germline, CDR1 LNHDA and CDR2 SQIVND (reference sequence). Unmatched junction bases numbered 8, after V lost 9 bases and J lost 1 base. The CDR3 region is CASTQGARSYEQYF. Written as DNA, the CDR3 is TGTGCCAGCACCCAGGGGGCAAGATCCTACGAGCAGTACTTC. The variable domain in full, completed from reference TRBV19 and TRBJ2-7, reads DGGITQSPKYLFRKEGQNVTLSCEQNLNHDAMYWYRQDPGQGLRLIYYSQIVNDFQKGDIAEGYSVSREKKESFPLTVTSAQKNPTAFYLCASTQGARSYEQYFGPGTRLTVT.

The CDR3 coding sequence is TGTGCCAGTAGTAGGACAGGGAGGGGCTACACCTTC. Protein product: CASSRTGRGYTF. The V call is TRBV19, the J call TRBJ1-2, with 8 bases aligning to TRBD1. The CDR3 contains 12 residues. Germline-derived CDR1 and CDR2 are LNHDA and SQIVND (reference sequence). The V gene end was trimmed by 4 bases and the J gene end by 8 bases; junction bases not matched to a gene: 3.

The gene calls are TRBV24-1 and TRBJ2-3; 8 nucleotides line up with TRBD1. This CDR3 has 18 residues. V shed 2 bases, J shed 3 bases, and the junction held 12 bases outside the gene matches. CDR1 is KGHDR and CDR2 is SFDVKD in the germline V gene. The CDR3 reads CATSDSRGQGFMTDTQYF. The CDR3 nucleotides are TGTGCCACCAGTGATTCCCGTGGACAGGGTTTTATGACAGATACGCAGTATTTT.

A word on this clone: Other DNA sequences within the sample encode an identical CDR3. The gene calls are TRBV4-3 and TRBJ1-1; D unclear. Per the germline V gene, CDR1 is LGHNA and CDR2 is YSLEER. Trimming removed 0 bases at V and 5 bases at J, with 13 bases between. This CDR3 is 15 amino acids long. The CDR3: CASSQESRGGTEAFF. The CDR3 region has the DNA TGCGCCAGCAGCCAAGAATCGCGGGGTGGTACTGAAGCTTTCTTT.

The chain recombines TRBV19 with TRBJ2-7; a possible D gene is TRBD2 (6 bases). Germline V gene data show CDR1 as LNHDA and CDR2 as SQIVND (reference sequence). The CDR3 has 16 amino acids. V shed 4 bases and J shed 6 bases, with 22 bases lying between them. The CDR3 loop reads CASSRITGTGVSEQYF. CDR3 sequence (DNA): TGTGCCAGTAGTAGAATTACCGGGACGGGGGTTTCCGAGCAGTACTTC.

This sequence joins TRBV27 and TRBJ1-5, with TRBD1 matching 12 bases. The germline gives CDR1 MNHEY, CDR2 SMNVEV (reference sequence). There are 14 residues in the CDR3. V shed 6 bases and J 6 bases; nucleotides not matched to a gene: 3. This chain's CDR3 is CASRGQGASQPQHF. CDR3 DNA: TGTGCCAGCAGGGGACAGGGGGCAAGTCAGCCCCAGCATTTT.

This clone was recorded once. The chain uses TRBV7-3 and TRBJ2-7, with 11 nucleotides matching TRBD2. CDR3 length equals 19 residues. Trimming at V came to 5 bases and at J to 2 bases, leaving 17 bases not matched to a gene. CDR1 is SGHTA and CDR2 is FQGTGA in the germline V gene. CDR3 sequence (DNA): TGTGCCAGCAGCCCAAACAGGCTAGCGGGAGGCCTCCTGACCTACGAGCAGTACTTC. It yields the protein CASSPNRLAGGLLTYEQYF.

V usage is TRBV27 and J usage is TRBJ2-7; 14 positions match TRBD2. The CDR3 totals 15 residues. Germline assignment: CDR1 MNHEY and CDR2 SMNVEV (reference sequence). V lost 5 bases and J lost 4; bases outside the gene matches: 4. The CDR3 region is CASSLGTSGSYEQYF. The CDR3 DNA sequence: TGTGCCAGCAGTCTGGGGACTAGCGGGAGTTACGAGCAGTACTTC.

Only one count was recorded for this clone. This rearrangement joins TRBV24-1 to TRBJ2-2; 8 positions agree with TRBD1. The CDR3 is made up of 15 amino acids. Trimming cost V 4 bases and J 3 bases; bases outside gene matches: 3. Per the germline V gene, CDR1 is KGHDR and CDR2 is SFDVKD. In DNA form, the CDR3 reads TGTGCCACCAGTGAAACAGGGGGGTACACCGGGGAGCTGTTTTTT. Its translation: CATSETGGYTGELFF.

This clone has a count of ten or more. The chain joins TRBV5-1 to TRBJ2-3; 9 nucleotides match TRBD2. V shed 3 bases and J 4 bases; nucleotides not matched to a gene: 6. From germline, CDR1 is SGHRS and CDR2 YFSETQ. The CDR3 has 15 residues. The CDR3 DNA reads TGCGCCAGCAGCTCCCTAGCGGGATTCTCAGATACGCAGTATTTT. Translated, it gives CASSSLAGFSDTQYF.

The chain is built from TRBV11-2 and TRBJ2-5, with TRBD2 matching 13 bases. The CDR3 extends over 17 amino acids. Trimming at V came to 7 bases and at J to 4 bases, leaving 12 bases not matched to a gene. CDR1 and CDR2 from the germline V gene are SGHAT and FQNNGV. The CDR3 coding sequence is TGTGCCAGCACCAGGGGCGGGACTAGCGGGATAGGAGAGACCCAGTACTTC. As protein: CASTRGGTSGIGETQYF.

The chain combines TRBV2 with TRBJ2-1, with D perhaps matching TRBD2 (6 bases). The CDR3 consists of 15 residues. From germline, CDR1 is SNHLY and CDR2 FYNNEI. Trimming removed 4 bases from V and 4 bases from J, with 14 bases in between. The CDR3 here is CASSAGGSPYNEQFF. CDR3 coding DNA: TGTGCCAGCAGTGCCGGGGGTAGCCCATACAATGAGCAGTTCTTC.

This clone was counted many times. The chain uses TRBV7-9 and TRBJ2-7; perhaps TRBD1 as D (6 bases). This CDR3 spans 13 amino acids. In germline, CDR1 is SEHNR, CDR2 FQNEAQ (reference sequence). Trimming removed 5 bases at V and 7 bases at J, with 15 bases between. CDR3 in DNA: TGTGCCAGCAGCCGTACAGGGTTGGGGGAGCAGTACTTC. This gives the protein CASSRTGLGEQYF.

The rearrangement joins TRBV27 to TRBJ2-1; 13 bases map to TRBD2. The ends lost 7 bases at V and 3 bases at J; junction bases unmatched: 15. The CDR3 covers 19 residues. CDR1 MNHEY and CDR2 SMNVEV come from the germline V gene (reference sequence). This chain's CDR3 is CASISPRTSGRTNYNEQFF. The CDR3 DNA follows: TGTGCCAGCATCTCCCCAAGGACTAGCGGGAGAACTAACTACAATGAGCAGTTCTTC.

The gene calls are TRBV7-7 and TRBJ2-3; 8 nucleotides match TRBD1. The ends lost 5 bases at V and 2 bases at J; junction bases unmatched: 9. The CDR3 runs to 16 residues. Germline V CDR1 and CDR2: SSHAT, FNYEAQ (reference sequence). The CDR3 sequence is CASSPLAGGNTDTQYF. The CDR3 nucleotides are TGTGCCAGCAGCCCTCTGGCAGGGGGCAACACAGATACGCAGTATTTT.